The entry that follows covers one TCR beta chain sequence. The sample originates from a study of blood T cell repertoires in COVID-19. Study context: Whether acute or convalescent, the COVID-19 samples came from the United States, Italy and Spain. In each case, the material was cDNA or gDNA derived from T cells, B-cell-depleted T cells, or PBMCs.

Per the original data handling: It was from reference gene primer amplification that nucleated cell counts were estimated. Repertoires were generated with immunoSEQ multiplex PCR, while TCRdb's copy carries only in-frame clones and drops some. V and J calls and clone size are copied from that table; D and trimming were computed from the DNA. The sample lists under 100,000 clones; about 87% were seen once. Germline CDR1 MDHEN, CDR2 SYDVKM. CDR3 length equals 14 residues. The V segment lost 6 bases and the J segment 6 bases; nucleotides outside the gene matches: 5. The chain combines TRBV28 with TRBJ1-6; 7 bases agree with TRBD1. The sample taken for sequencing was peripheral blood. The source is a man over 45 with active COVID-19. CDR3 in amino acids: CASRRDSRNSPLHF. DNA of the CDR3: TGTGCCAGCAGAAGGGACAGCCGTAATTCACCCCTCCACTTT.